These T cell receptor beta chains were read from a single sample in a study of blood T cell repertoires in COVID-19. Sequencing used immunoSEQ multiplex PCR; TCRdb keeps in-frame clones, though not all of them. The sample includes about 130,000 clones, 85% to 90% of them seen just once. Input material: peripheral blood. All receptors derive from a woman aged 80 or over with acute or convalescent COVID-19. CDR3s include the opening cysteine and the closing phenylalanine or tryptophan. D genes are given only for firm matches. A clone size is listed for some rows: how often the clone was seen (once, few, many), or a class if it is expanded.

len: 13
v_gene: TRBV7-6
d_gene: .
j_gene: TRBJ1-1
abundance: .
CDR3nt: TGTGCCAGCAGCTTACAGGTGAACACTGAAGCTTTCTTT
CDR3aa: CASSLQVNTEAFF

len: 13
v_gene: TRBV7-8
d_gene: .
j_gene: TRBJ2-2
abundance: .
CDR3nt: TGTGCCAGCAATCTGGGACATACCGGGGAGCTGTTTTTT
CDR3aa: CASNLGHTGELFF

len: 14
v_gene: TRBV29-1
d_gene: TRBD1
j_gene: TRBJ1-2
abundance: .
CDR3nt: TGCAGCGTTACTCGACAGGGAAAGGACAATGGCTACACCTTC
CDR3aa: CSVTRQGKDNGYTF

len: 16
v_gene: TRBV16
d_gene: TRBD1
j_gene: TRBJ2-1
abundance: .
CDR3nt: TGTGCCAGCAGCCAATGGGCAGGGGGCTATCCTAATGAGCAGTTCTTC
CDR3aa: CASSQWAGGYPNEQFF

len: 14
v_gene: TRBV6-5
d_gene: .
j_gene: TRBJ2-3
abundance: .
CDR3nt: TGTGCCAGCAGTTTGGAGGGGAGCACAGATACGCAGTATTTT
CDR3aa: CASSLEGSTDTQYF

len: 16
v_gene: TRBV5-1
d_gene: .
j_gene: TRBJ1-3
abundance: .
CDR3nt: TGCGCCAGCAGTCCTTCAGGGGTAAGCTCTGGAAACACCATATATTTT
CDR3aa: CASSPSGVSSGNTIYF

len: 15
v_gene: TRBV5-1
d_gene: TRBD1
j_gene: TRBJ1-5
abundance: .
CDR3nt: TGCGCCAGCAGCTTCCAGGGGGGTTACAATCAGCCCCAGCATTTT
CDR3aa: CASSFQGGYNQPQHF

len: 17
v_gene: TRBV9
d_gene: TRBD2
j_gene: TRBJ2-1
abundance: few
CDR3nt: TGTGCCAGCAGCAAAGGGACTAGCGGGGGCACCTACAATGAGCAGTTCTTC
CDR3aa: CASSKGTSGGTYNEQFF

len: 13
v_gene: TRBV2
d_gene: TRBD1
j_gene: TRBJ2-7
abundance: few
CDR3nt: TGTGCCAGCACTCCAGGGACAGAGGTCGAGCAGTACTTC
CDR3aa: CASTPGTEVEQYF

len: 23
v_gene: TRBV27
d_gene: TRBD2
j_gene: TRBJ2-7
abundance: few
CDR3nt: TGTGCCAGCACCCCTCGACAGCTTACATCGGGACTAGCGGGGGCTGTAAAACCCTACGAGCAGTACTTC
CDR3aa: CASTPRQLTSGLAGAVKPYEQYF

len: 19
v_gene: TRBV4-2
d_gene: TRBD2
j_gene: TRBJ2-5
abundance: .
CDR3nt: TGTGCCAGCAGCCAAGATGACATAGCGGGGGGGATATCGATAGAGACCCAGTACTTC
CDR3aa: CASSQDDIAGGISIETQYF

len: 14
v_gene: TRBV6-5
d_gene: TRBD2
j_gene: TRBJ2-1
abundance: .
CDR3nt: TGTGCCAGCAGTTCTCGGGGGGGCTACAATGAGCAGTTCTTC
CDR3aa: CASSSRGGYNEQFF

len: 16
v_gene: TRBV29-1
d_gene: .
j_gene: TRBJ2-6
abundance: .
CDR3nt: TGCAGCGTTCAAGGATGGGGGGACTCTGGGGCCAACGTCCTGACTTTC
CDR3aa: CSVQGWGDSGANVLTF

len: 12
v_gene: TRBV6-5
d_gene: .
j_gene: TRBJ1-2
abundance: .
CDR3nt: TGTGCCAGCTCAGGGGCTGAGTATGGCTACACCTTC
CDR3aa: CASSGAEYGYTF

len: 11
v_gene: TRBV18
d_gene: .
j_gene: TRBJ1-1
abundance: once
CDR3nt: TGTGCCAGCTCCCGACAGGCTGAAGCTTTCTTT
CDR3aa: CASSRQAEAFF

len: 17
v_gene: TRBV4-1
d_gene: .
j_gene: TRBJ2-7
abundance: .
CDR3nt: TGCGCCAGCAGCCCCAATCCGGATACGGGGAAGGGATACGAGCAGTACTTC
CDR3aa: CASSPNPDTGKGYEQYF

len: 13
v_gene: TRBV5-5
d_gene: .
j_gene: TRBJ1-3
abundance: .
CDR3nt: TGTGCCAGCAGCTTTTCTCTCGGAGACGGCGAGAAATTT
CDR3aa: CASSFSLGDGEKF

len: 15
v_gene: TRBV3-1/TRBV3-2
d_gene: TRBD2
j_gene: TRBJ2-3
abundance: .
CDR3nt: TGTGCCAGCAGCCAAGTTGCTAGCGGGGGGTATACGCAGTATTTT
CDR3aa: CASSQVASGGYTQYF

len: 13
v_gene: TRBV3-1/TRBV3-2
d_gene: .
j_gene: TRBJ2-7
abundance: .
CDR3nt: TGTGCCAGCAGACAGGGAACCACCTACGAGCAGTACTTC
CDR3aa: CASRQGTTYEQYF

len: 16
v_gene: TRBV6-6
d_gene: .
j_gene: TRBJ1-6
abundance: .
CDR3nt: TGTGCCAGCAGCCCCCTCCCCGGGAACTATAATTCACCCCTCCACTTT
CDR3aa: CASSPLPGNYNSPLHF

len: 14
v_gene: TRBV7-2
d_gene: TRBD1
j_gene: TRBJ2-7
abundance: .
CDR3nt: TGTGCCAGCAGCACCGGGACAGGGGGCTACGAGCAGTACTTC
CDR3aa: CASSTGTGGYEQYF

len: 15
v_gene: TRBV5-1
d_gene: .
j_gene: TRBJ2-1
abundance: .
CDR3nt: TGCGCCAGCAGCTCGGGTCTAACGGATGGGAATGAGCAGTTCTTC
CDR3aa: CASSSGLTDGNEQFF

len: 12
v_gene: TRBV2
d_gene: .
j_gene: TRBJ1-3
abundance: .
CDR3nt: TGTGCCAGCAGTGATCGGGGGAACACCATATATTTT
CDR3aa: CASSDRGNTIYF

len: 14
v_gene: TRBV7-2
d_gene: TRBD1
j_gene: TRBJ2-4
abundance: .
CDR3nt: TGTGCCAGCAGCTCCGGGACAGCCGTAAACATTCAGTACTTC
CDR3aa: CASSSGTAVNIQYF

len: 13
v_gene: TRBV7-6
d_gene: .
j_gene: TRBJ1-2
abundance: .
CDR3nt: TGTGCCAGCAGCCAAAGAGGCCGCTATGGCTACACCTTC
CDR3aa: CASSQRGRYGYTF

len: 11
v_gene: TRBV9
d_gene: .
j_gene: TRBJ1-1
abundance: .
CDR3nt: TGTGCCAGCACCAGAGACAGTGAAGCTTTCTTT
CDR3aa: CASTRDSEAFF

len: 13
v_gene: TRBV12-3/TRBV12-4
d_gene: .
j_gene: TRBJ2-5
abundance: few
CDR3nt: TGTGCCAGCAGTTTCGGGTTCCAAGAGACCCAGTACTTC
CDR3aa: CASSFGFQETQYF

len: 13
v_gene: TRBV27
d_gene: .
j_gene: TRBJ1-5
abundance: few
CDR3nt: TGTGCCAGCAGTTCCGCGGGTAATCAGCCCCAGCATTTT
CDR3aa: CASSSAGNQPQHF

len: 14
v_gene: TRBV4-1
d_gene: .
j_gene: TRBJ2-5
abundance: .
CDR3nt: TGCGCCAGCAGCCAAGGGCGGGCCCAAGAGACCCAGTACTTC
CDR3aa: CASSQGRAQETQYF

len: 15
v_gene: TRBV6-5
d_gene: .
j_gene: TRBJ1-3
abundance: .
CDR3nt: TGTGCCAGCAGTTATAGGGGGTCGTCTGGAAACACCATATATTTT
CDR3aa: CASSYRGSSGNTIYF

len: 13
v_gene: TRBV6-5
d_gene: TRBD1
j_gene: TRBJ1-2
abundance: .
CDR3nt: TGTGCCAGCAGAGGGACAGGACTGTATGGCTACACCTTC
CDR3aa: CASRGTGLYGYTF

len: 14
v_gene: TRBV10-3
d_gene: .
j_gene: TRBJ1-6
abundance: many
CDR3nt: TGTGCCATCAGTGTATTGGAGACTAATTCACCCCTCCACTTT
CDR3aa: CAISVLETNSPLHF

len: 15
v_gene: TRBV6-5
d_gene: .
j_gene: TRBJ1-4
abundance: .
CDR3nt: TGTGCCAGCAGTTTACGATCAGGTTGGAATGAAAAACTGTTTTTT
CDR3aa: CASSLRSGWNEKLFF

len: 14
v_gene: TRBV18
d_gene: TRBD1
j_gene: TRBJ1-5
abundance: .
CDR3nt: TGTGCCAGCTCACCTCAGGGGGGCAATCAGCCCCAGCATTTT
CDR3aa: CASSPQGGNQPQHF

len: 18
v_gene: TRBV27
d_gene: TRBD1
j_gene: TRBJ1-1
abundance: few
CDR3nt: TGTGCCAGCAGTCCCCGGACAGGGAGGACGGTTAGGAACACTGAAGCTTTCTTT
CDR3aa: CASSPRTGRTVRNTEAFF

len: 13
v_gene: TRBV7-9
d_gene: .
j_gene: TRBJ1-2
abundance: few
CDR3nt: TGTGCCAGCAGCTTAGAAGCCCCAGGGAGCTACACCTTC
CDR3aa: CASSLEAPGSYTF

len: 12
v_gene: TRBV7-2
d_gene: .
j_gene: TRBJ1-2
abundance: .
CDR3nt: TGTGCCAGCAGCTCGACAGGCCCTGGCTACACCTTC
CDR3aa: CASSSTGPGYTF

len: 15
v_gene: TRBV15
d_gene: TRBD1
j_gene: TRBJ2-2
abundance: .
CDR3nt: TGTGCCACCAGCAGACCGGACAGGGGAGGCGGGGAGCTGTTTTTT
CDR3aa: CATSRPDRGGGELFF

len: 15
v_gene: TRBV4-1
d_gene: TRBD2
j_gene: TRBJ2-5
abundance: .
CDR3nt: TGCGCCAGCAGCCAAGAAGGGACTAGCGAGGAGACCCAGTACTTC
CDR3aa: CASSQEGTSEETQYF

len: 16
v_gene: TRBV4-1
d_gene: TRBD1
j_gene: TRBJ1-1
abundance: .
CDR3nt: TGCGCCAGCAGCCAACTAGGACAGGGAATGAACACTGAAGCTTTCTTT
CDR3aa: CASSQLGQGMNTEAFF

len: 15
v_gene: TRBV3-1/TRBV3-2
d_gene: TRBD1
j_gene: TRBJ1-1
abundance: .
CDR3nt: TGTGCCAGCAGCACCCGGGACAGAGGGTACACTGAAGCTTTCTTT
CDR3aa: CASSTRDRGYTEAFF

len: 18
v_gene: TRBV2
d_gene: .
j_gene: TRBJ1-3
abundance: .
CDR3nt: TGTGCCAGCAGTACCCACAGGGAGACCTTTCAATCTGGAAACACCATATATTTT
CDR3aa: CASSTHRETFQSGNTIYF

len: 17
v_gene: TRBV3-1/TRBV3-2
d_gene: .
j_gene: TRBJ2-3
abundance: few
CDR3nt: TGTGCCAGCAGCCAAGGAGGTCACTCAGGGGGGACAGATACGCAGTATTTT
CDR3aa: CASSQGGHSGGTDTQYF

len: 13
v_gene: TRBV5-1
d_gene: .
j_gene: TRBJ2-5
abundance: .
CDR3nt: TGCGCCAGCAGCTCCCTAGCCCAAGAGACCCAGTACTTC
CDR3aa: CASSSLAQETQYF